This entry lists 23 T cell receptor beta chains sequenced from one sample in a study of CD8 T cells in ankylosing spondylitis. MiXCR, applied by TCRdb to the 5' RACE reads, yields one record per CDR3 protein. The repertoire consists of more than 150,000 distinct CDR3 sequences, with about 20% occurring once and the leading ten covering 4.3%. The sequenced material came from blood, either unsorted or a sorted T cell fraction (not recorded which). The receptors here all came from a male donor aged 5-30 years with ankylosing spondylitis or in good health (not recorded which).

The chain uses TRBV4-3 and TRBJ2-1; D is uncertain. The V and J ends lost 0 bases and 3 bases respectively, with 9 bases between them. This CDR3 spans 15 amino acids. Germline lookup yields CDR1 LGHNA and CDR2 YSLEER. CDR3 bases: TGCGCCAGCAGCCAAGAAGGGCCTAACTACAATGAGCAGTTCTTC. Translated, it gives CASSQEGPNYNEQFF.

This clonotype was found many times. The chain recombines TRBV5-1 with TRBJ1-6; 9 bases fit TRBD1. The germline gives CDR1 SGHRS, CDR2 YFSETQ. V was clipped by 4 bases and J by 8 bases; unmatched bases: 4. CDR3 length equals 14 residues. The CDR3: CASSTGQGDSPLHF. In nucleotides, the CDR3 is TGCGCCAGCAGCACGGGACAGGGTGATTCACCCCTCCACTTT. Combining the CDR3 with reference TRBV5-1 and TRBJ1-6 gives the whole variable domain KAGVTQTPRYLIKTRGQQVTLSCSPISGHRSVSWYQQTPGQGLQFLFEYFSETQRNKGNFPGRFSGRQFSNSRSEMNVSTLELGDSALYLCASSTGQGDSPLHFGNGTRLTVT.

Ten or more counts support this clonotype. This chain joins TRBV6-1 and TRBJ1-1; D uncertain. From germline, CDR1 is MNHNS and CDR2 SASEGT. The CDR3 has 10 residues. With 6 bases removed from V and 5 bases from J, the gap between germline ends came to 4 bases. CDR3 sequence: CASSKTEAFF. For the CDR3, the DNA is TGTGCCAGCAGCAAGACTGAAGCTTTCTTT.

V and J are TRBV7-7 and TRBJ2-1; the D gene is possibly TRBD2 (5 bases). The CDR3 covers 15 residues. Germline CDR1 reads SSHAT; CDR2 reads FNYEAQ (reference sequence). V shed 5 bases and J shed 6 bases, with 17 bases lying between them. The chain's CDR3 is CASSRVLGFSNEQFF. The DNA for the CDR3 is TGTGCCAGCAGCCGTGTACTAGGTTTTAGCAATGAGCAGTTCTTC.

This clonotype was picked up many times. V usage is TRBV20-1 and J usage is TRBJ1-5; tentatively, D is TRBD1 (5 bases). Germline CDR1 reads DFQATT; CDR2 reads SNEGSKA (reference sequence). Trimming took 2 bases from V and 1 from J, leaving 18 bases between them. The CDR3 sequence is 17 residues long. In DNA, the CDR3 is TGCAGTGCTAGACCGAACCAGGGTATGGGAAGCAATCAGCCCCAGCATTTT. It codes for CSARPNQGMGSNQPQHF.

This clonotype showed up just a few times. For the CDR3, the DNA is TGTGCCAGCAGTTTTCCGGGACAGGGCAATCAGCCCCAGCATTTT. This codes for CASSFPGQGNQPQHF. The chain employs TRBV6-6 and TRBJ1-5, with 8 nucleotides matching TRBD1. The CDR3 spans 15 residues. The germline V gene has CDR1 MNHNY and CDR2 SVGAGI (reference sequence). V lost 4 bases, J lost 2 bases, and 4 bases stayed unmatched.

At least ten counts were recorded for this clonotype. The chain joins TRBV5-1 to TRBJ1-6, with D perhaps matching TRBD1 (6 bases). CDR1 and CDR2 from the germline V gene are SGHRS and YFSETQ. V lost 9 bases to trimming and J lost 10 bases, with 20 bases between them. The CDR3 spans 14 residues. Here the CDR3 DNA reads TGCGCCAACGGCCCAATGACAGGCCAGTCACCCCTCCACTTT. Residues: CANGPMTGQSPLHF.

This clonotype has at least ten counts. The CDR3 is CASSQDAAGELFF. CDR3 bases: TGCGCCAGCAGCCAAGATGCGGCCGGGGAGCTGTTTTTT. The chain is built from TRBV4-1 and TRBJ2-2; unclear D gene. CDR1 is MGHRA, CDR2 YSYEKL, per germline. This CDR3 region has 13 residues. V gave up 0 bases and J gave up 6 bases, with 5 bases separating them.

This clonotype was counted ten times or more. The chain links TRBV24-1 to TRBJ2-5, with 7 bases lining up with TRBD1. The CDR3 runs 15 residues. CDR1 and CDR2 from the germline V gene are KGHDR and SFDVKD. V lost 4 bases, J lost 2 bases, and 6 bases stayed unmatched. The CDR3 here is CATSDHRGRQETQYF. In nucleotides, the CDR3 is TGTGCCACCAGTGACCACAGGGGAAGGCAAGAGACCCAGTACTTC.

This clonotype was seen many times. The chain is built from TRBV7-2 and TRBJ2-3; 16 bases map to TRBD2. This CDR3 has 16 residues. The germline gives CDR1 SGHTA, CDR2 FQGNSA. V shed 3 bases and J 7 bases; nucleotides not matched to a gene: 4. CDR3 amino acids: CASSLGLAGGGNTQYF. The CDR3, as DNA: TGTGCCAGCAGCTTGGGACTAGCGGGAGGGGGAAATACGCAGTATTTT. The complete variable domain, with remaining parts taken from reference TRBV7-2 and TRBJ2-3, reads GAGVSQSPSNKVTEKGKDVELRCDPISGHTALYWYRQSLGQGLEFLIYFQGNSAPDKSGLPSDRFSAERTGGSVSTLTIQRTQQEDSAVYLCASSLGLAGGGNTQYFGPGTRLTVL.

This clonotype was detected ten times or more. V and J are TRBV12-3 or TRBV12-4 and TRBJ2-3; D might be TRBD2 (6 bases). V lost 6 bases, J lost 3 bases, and 19 bases lay in between. The CDR3 consists of 16 residues. The DNA for the CDR3 is TGTGCCAGCAGCTCAGAGCGGGCCGGGAGAACAGATACGCAGTATTTT. Translation gives CASSSERAGRTDTQYF.

This clonotype was recorded at least ten times. The chain is built from TRBV12-3 or TRBV12-4 and TRBJ1-5; TRBD1 aligns across 12 bases. Trimming removed 11 bases from V and 6 bases from J; junction bases left unmatched: 8. This CDR3 has 14 residues. CDR3 protein: CASRGTGGSQPQHF. The CDR3 nucleotides read TGTGCCTCCCGGGGGACAGGGGGCAGTCAGCCCCAGCATTTT.

The sample holds many counts of this clonotype. The gene calls are TRBV6-6 and TRBJ2-7; 7 bases align to TRBD2. The CDR3 is made up of 16 amino acids. V was pared by 4 bases and J by 3 bases, with 12 bases of the junction left unmatched. Per germline, CDR1 MNHNY and CDR2 SVGAGI (reference sequence). The CDR3 bases are TGTGCCAGCAGTTTCCCCACCTCGGGGGGAGACTACGAGCAGTACTTC. Translated: CASSFPTSGGDYEQYF.

This clonotype appeared many times. The rearrangement joins TRBV7-9 to TRBJ2-3, with TRBD2 matching over 7 bases. This CDR3 region has 15 residues. V lost 5 bases and J lost 4; bases outside the gene matches: 9. CDR1 SEHNR and CDR2 FQNEAQ come from the germline V gene (reference sequence). CDR3: CASSPGGGMADTQYF. As DNA, the CDR3 is TGTGCCAGCAGCCCTGGCGGGGGAATGGCAGATACGCAGTATTTT.

The chain links TRBV29-1 to TRBJ2-7; 8 bases match TRBD1. In germline, CDR1 is SQVTM, CDR2 ANQGSEA. With V trimmed by 7 bases and J by 9 bases, 11 bases remained unmatched. This CDR3 is built from 12 residues. CDR3: CSGLGTGEGQYF. DNA for the CDR3: TGCAGCGGTTTGGGGACAGGCGAGGGGCAGTACTTC.

This clonotype was detected ten times or more. The chain is built from TRBV27 and TRBJ2-3; TRBD1 might be the D (6 bases). Trimming cost V 9 bases and J 2 bases, with 12 bases left between them. The CDR3 is 13 amino acids. Germline CDR1 reads MNHEY; CDR2 reads SMNVEV (reference sequence). CDR3 amino acids: CASADRFTDTQYF. CDR3 coding DNA: TGTGCCAGTGCCGACAGGTTCACAGATACGCAGTATTTT.

This clonotype was counted at least ten times. The chain recombines TRBV20-1 with TRBJ2-1, with D possibly TRBD2 on 6 matching bases. Germline CDR1 DFQATT, CDR2 SNEGSKA (reference sequence). Trimming removed 3 bases at V and 9 bases at J, with 21 bases between. The CDR3 spans 15 residues. CDR3 nucleotides: TGCAGTGCTAGGCCGACGGGCCAGCCGACTAGTGAGCAGTTCTTC. Protein: CSARPTGQPTSEQFF.

This clonotype was detected many times. This chain uses TRBV20-1 with TRBJ2-1; D is possibly TRBD1 or TRBD2 (5 bases each). The germline V gene has CDR1 DFQATT and CDR2 SNEGSKA (reference sequence). Between the trimmed V and J ends, which lost 3 bases and 9 bases, there was a span of 15 bases. The CDR3 has 13 residues. The CDR3 DNA sequence: TGCAGTGCTAGTGATGGGGCCGGAGGTGAGCAGTTCTTC. This translates into CSASDGAGGEQFF.

This clonotype was recorded at least ten times. The J gene is TRBJ1-4, the V gene TRBV6-2 or TRBV6-3, with TRBD1 matching 8 bases. V lost 5 bases, J lost 0 bases, and 8 bases stayed unmatched. The CDR3 sequence is 17 residues long. The V gene's germline CDR1 is MNHEY and CDR2 SVGEGT. The CDR3 DNA follows: TGTGCCAGCAGTAACCGTCGGACAGGGACAACTAATGAAAAACTGTTTTTT. Its protein is CASSNRRTGTTNEKLFF.

This clonotype was seen only a few times. V usage is TRBV6-6 and J usage is TRBJ2-7; 9 bases agree with TRBD1. The CDR3 runs to 15 residues. CDR1 and CDR2 (germline): MNHNY, SVGAGI (reference sequence). The V segment lost 4 bases and the J segment 9 bases; nucleotides outside the gene matches: 13. CDR3 in DNA: TGTGCCAGCAGTTTTGACATGGGACAGGGTTTAGGGCAGTACGTC. This sequence encodes CASSFDMGQGLGQYV.

This clonotype was seen repeatedly, ten times or more. This rearrangement joins TRBV7-7 to TRBJ2-5; 8 nucleotides agree with TRBD1. CDR1 is SSHAT and CDR2 is FNYEAQ in the germline V gene (reference sequence). Trimming took 4 bases from V and 1 from J; bases not matched to a gene: 5. The CDR3 consists of 15 residues. The DNA of the CDR3 is TGTGCCAGCAGCTCGGGGACAGGACCCCAAGAGACCCAGTACTTC. This encodes CASSSGTGPQETQYF.

This clonotype was seen at least ten times. The chain employs TRBV4-2 and TRBJ2-1, with D unclear. CDR3 length: 15 residues. Deletions cut 2 bases from V and 3 bases from J, with 11 bases between. The germline V gene encodes CDR1 LGHNA and CDR2 YNFKEQ. The CDR3 spells CASSQRETIYNEQFF. CDR3 bases: TGTGCCAGCAGCCAACGAGAAACTATCTACAATGAGCAGTTCTTC.

This clonotype was picked up many times. This sequence joins TRBV5-5 and TRBJ2-5; no definite D call. Germline V gene sequence: CDR1 SGHKS, CDR2 YYEKEE (reference sequence). Trimming removed 0 bases at V and 4 bases at J, with 16 bases between. There are 16 residues in the CDR3. The CDR3 loop reads CASSLVPDISRETQYF. CDR3 DNA: TGTGCCAGCAGCTTGGTTCCAGACATAAGCCGAGAGACCCAGTACTTC.